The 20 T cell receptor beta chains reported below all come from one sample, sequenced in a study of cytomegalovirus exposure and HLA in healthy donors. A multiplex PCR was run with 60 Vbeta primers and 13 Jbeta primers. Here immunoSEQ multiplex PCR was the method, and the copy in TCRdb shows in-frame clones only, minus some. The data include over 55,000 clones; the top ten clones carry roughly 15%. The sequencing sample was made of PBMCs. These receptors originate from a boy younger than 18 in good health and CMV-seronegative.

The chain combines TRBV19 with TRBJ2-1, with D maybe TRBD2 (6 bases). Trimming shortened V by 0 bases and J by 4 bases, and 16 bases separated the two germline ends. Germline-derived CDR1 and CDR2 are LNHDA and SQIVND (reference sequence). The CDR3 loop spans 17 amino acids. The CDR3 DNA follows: TGTGCCAGTAGTATAGATCGCGGTGGGACTGGTTACAATGAGCAGTTCTTC. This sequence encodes CASSIDRGGTGYNEQFF. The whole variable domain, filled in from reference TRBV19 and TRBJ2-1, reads DGGITQSPKYLFRKEGQNVTLSCEQNLNHDAMYWYRQDPGQGLRLIYYSQIVNDFQKGDIAEGYSVSREKKESFPLTVTSAQKNPTAFYLCASSIDRGGTGYNEQFFGPGTRLTVL.

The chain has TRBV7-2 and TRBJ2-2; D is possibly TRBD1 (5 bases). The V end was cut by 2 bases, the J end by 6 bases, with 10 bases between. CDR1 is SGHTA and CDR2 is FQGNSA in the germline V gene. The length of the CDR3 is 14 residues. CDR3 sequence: CASSLSGPPGELFF. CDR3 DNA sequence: TGTGCCAGCAGCTTATCAGGGCCCCCCGGGGAGCTGTTTTTT.

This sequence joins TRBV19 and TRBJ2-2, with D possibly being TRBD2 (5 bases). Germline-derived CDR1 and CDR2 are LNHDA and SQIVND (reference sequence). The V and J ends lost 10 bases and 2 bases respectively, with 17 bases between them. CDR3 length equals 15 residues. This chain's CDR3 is CATWSGQKNTGELFF. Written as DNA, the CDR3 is TGTGCCACTTGGAGCGGTCAGAAAAACACCGGGGAGCTGTTTTTT.

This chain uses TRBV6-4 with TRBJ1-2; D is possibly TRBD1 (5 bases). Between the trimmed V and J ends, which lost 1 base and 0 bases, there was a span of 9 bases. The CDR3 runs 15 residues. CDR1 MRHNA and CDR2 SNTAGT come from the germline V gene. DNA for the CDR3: TGTGCCAGCAGTGACTGGGGGGGATCTAACTATGGCTACACCTTC. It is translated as CASSDWGGSNYGYTF.

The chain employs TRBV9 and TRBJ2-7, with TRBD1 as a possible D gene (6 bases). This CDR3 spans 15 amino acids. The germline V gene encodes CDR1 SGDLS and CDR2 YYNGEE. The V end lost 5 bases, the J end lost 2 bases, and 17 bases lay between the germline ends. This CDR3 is CASSKDDRTPYEQYF. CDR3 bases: TGTGCCAGCAGTAAAGACGACAGGACCCCCTACGAGCAGTACTTC. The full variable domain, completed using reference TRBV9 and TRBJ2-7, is DSGVTQTPKHLITATGQRVTLRCSPRSGDLSVYWYQQSLDQGLQFLIQYYNGEERAKGNILERFSAQQFPDLHSELNLSSLELGDSALYFCASSKDDRTPYEQYFGPGTRLTVT.

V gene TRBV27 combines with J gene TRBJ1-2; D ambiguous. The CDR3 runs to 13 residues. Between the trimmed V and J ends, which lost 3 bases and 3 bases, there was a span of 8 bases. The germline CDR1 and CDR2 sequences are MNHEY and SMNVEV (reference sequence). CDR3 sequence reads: CASSFGQDYGYTF. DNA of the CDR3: TGTGCCAGCAGTTTTGGGCAAGACTATGGCTACACCTTC.

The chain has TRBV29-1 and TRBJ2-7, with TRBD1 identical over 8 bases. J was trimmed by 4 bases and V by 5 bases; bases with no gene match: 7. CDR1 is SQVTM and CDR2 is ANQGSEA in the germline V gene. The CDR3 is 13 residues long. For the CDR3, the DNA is TGCAGCGTTTCGCAGGGGGCTGGATACGAGCAGTACTTC. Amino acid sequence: CSVSQGAGYEQYF.

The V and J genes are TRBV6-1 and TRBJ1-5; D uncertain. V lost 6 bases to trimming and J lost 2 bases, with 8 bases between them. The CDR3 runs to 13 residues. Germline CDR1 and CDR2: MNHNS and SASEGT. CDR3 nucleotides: TGTGCCAGCAGCCTGGTAGGCAATCAGCCCCAGCATTTT. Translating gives CASSLVGNQPQHF.

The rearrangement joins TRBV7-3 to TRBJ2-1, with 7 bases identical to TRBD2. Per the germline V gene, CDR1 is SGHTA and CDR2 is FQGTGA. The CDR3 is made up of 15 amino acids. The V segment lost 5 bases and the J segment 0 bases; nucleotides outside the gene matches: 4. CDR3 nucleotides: TGTGCCAGCAGCGCCCTAGCGGTCTCCTACAATGAGCAGTTCTTC. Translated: CASSALAVSYNEQFF.

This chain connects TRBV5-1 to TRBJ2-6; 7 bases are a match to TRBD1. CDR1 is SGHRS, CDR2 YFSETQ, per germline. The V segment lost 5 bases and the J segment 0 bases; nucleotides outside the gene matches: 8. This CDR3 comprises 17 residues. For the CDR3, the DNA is TGCGCCAGCAGTCTTGGACAGGTCCACTCTGGGGCCAACGTCCTGACTTTC. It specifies CASSLGQVHSGANVLTF.

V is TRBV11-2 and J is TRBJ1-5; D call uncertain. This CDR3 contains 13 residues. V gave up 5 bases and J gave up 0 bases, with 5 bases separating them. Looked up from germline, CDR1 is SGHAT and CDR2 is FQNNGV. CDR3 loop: CASSIFSNQPQHF. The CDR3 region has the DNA TGTGCCAGCAGCATATTTAGCAATCAGCCCCAGCATTTT.

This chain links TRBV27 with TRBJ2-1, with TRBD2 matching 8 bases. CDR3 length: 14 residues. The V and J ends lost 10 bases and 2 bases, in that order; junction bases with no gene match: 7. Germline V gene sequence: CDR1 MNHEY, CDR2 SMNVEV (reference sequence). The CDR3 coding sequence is TGTGCCACAACGGTCGGGGGGGCCTACAATGAGCAGTTCTTC. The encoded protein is CATTVGGAYNEQFF.

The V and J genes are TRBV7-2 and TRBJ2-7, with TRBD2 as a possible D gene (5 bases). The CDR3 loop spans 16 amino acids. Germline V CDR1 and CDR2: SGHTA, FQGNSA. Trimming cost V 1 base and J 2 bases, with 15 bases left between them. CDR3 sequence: CASSLVAGLRPYEQYF. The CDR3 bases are TGTGCCAGCAGCTTAGTCGCGGGCCTACGACCCTACGAGCAGTACTTC.

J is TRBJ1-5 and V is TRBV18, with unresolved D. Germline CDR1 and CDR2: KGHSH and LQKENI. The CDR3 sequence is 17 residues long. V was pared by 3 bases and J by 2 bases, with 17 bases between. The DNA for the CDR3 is TGTGCCAGCTCACCGCAAGAGGCGGTCGCCGGCAATCAGCCCCAGCATTTT. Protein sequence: CASSPQEAVAGNQPQHF.

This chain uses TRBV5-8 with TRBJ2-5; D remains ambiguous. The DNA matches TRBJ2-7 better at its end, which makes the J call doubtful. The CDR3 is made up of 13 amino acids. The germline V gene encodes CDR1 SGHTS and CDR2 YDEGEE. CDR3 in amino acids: CASSFTADYEQYF. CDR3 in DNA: TGTGCCAGCAGCTTCACCGCAGACTACGAGCAGTACTTC.

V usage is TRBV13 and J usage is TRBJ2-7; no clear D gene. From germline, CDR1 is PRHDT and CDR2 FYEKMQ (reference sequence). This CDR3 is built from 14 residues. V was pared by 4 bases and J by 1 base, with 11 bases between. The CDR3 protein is CASSSEVSSYEQYF. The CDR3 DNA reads TGTGCCAGCAGCTCCGAAGTGAGTTCCTACGAGCAGTACTTC.

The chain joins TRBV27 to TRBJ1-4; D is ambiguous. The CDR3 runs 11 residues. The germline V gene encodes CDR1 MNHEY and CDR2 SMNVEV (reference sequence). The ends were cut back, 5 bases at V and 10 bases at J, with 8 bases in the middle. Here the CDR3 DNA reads TGTGCCAGCAGTAACGATAGAAAACTGTTTTTT. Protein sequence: CASSNDRKLFF.

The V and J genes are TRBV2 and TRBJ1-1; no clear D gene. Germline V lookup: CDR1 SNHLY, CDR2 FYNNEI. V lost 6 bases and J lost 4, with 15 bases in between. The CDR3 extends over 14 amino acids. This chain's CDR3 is CASRRNSAGTEAFF. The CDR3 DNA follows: TGTGCCAGCAGGAGGAACTCGGCTGGCACTGAAGCTTTCTTT. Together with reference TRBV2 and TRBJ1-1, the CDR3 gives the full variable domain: EPEVTQTPSHQVTQMGQEVILRCVPISNHLYFYWYRQILGQKVEFLVSFYNNEISEKSEIFDDQFSVERPDGSNFTLKIRSTKLEDSAMYFCASRRNSAGTEAFFGQGTRLTVV.

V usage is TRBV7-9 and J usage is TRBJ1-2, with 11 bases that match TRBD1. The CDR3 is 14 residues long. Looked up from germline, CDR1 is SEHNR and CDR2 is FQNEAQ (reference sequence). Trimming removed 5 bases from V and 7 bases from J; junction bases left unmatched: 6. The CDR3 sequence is CASSRPGTGGGYTF. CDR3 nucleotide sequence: TGTGCCAGCAGCCGTCCCGGGACAGGGGGTGGCTACACCTTC.

CDR3 region: CATLIDSNTEAFF. CDR3 bases: TGTGCCACCCTAATCGACAGCAACACTGAAGCTTTCTTT. The V and J genes are TRBV6-1 and TRBJ1-1, with TRBD1 as a possible D gene (5 bases). The CDR3 contains 13 residues. With 10 bases removed from V and 2 bases from J, the gap between germline ends came to 14 bases. Germline loops: CDR1 MNHNS, CDR2 SASEGT.